This is a list of T cell receptor beta chains from one sample in a study of spatial heterogeneity in lung cancer. Each CDR3 protein gets one entry after TCRdb re-called the 5' RACE reads with MiXCR. The sample has under 75,000 distinct CDR3 sequences, roughly 8% seen once. The sequencing here drew on PBMCs, taken at surgery. The source of these receptors is a female donor with early-stage non-small cell lung cancer. The CDR3 runs from the conserved cysteine through the conserved F or W. Each record gives: clone size, V gene, J gene, D gene, CDR3 protein, CDR3 DNA. D genes are given only for firm matches. Size tells how often a clone was seen (once, few, many) or the class of an expanded clone, and some rows leave it out.

many,TRBV28,TRBJ2-3,.,CASQSGTQYF,TGTGCCAGCCAAAGCGGCACGCAGTATTTT
.,TRBV6-1,TRBJ1-2,TRBD1,CASTRTGGADGYTF,TGTGCCAGCACTCGGACAGGGGGCGCGGATGGCTACACCTTC
few,TRBV7-2,TRBJ2-1,TRBD1,CASSLGSGGQGPYNEQFF,TGTGCCAGCAGCTTGGGGTCAGGGGGCCAAGGCCCCTACAATGAGCAGTTCTTC
.,TRBV7-6,TRBJ2-3,TRBD2,CASSSPTSGVTDTQYF,TGTGCCAGCAGTTCCCCAACTAGCGGGGTCACAGATACGCAGTATTTT
few,TRBV6-6,TRBJ2-5,TRBD2,CASSSGGGGETQYF,TGTGCCAGCAGTTCGGGAGGGGGAGGGGAGACCCAGTACTTC
few,TRBV18,TRBJ1-5,.,CASSKGDQPQHF,TGTGCCAGCTCAAAAGGAGATCAGCCCCAGCATTTT
many,TRBV6-4,TRBJ1-1,.,CASSQMVGSTEAFF,TGTGCCAGCTCTCAAATGGTAGGAAGCACTGAAGCTTTCTTT
many,TRBV12-3/TRBV12-4,TRBJ2-3,.,CASSQRGADTQYF,TGTGCCAGCTCCCAAAGGGGGGCAGATACGCAGTATTTT
.,TRBV20-1,TRBJ1-6,.,CSARGEAAYNSPLHF,TGCAGTGCTAGGGGGGAGGCAGCCTATAATTCACCCCTCCACTTT
few,TRBV14,TRBJ1-5,TRBD1,CASSHARRPGQGPYSNQPQHF,TGTGCCAGCAGCCACGCGCGACGACCGGGACAGGGACCGTATAGCAATCAGCCCCAGCATTTT
few,TRBV20-1,TRBJ2-3,TRBD1,CSASILHRDRGRLSSTDTQYF,TGCAGTGCTTCAATACTCCACCGGGACAGGGGGCGTCTCTCCTCCACAGATACGCAGTATTTT
.,TRBV4-1,TRBJ2-2,.,CASSPTGGTVRTGELFF,TGCGCCAGCAGCCCTACAGGCGGGACGGTGAGGACCGGGGAGCTGTTTTTT
few,TRBV19,TRBJ2-5,.,CASSADIQETQYF,TGTGCCAGTAGTGCCGACATCCAAGAGACCCAGTACTTC
.,TRBV5-4,TRBJ2-1,TRBD2,CASSSRSGRRYNEQFF,TGTGCCAGCAGCTCCCGAAGCGGGAGGCGATACAATGAGCAGTTCTTC
few,TRBV29-1,TRBJ1-2,.,CSVGTGNYGYTF,TGCAGCGTTGGTACAGGGAACTATGGCTACACCTTC
few,TRBV5-4,TRBJ2-1,TRBD2,CASSWNSGSQYEQFF,TGTGCCAGCAGCTGGAATAGCGGGAGCCAATATGAGCAGTTCTTC
many,TRBV20-1,TRBJ2-5,.,CSARGAGETQYF,TGCAGTGCCCGGGGGGCCGGGGAGACCCAGTACTTC
few,TRBV5-1,TRBJ2-7,TRBD1,CASSLEGDRGHEQYF,TGCGCCAGCAGCTTGGAGGGTGACAGGGGCCACGAGCAGTACTTC
.,TRBV12-3/TRBV12-4,TRBJ1-4,.,CASSLERGITEKLFF,TGTGCCAGCAGTTTAGAAAGGGGCATCACAGAAAAACTGTTTTTT
many,TRBV5-1,TRBJ2-1,.,CASSPWGGGNEQFF,TGCGCCAGCAGCCCCTGGGGAGGAGGGAATGAGCAGTTCTTC
.,TRBV18,TRBJ2-1,TRBD2,CASSPTLGGDEQFF,TGTGCCAGCTCACCCACCCTGGGGGGGGATGAGCAGTTCTTC
many,TRBV25-1,TRBJ2-7,.,CASSLIQSTLSGEQYF,TGTGCCAGCAGCCTAATCCAGTCCACTTTGTCGGGCGAGCAGTACTTC
few,TRBV10-3,TRBJ2-5,TRBD1,CAISGQGARGETQYF,TGTGCCATCAGTGGCCAGGGGGCGCGCGGAGAGACCCAGTACTTC
.,TRBV5-6,TRBJ1-1,.,CASRAFVGQQAFF,TGTGCCAGCAGGGCGTTTGTTGGACAGCAAGCTTTCTTT
few,TRBV6-5,TRBJ2-5,.,CASSGPRGRRQETQYF,TGTGCCAGCAGTGGACCCAGGGGAAGGAGGCAAGAGACCCAGTACTTC